This is a list of T cell receptor beta chains from one sample in a study of early T cells in non-severe SARS-CoV-2 infection. One entry per CDR3 protein results from TCRdb running MiXCR on the 5' RACE reads. There are 100,000 to 130,000 distinct CDR3 sequences in the sample; 9.5% to 13% occur only once, and less than 3.5% lies in the top ten. The sequenced sample was whole blood. The source is an adult who was a healthcare worker with PCR-confirmed SARS-CoV-2 infection or an uninfected control (not recorded which). CDR3s include the opening cysteine and the closing phenylalanine or tryptophan. Each record gives: clone size, J gene, D gene, V gene, CDR3 protein, CDR3 DNA. D genes are given only for firm matches. The size entry is marked missing in some rows and otherwise reads once, few, many or a size class.

-,TRBJ2-7,-,TRBV4-1,CASSQDLGLPGVSFYEQYF,TGCGCCAGCAGCCAAGATCTAGGGTTACCGGGAGTCTCCTTCTACGAGCAGTACTTC
-,TRBJ1-2,TRBD1,TRBV18,CASSPITPGTGGFYGYTF,TGTGCCAGCTCACCGATCACCCCCGGGACAGGGGGCTTCTATGGCTACACCTTC
many,TRBJ1-6,-,TRBV2,CASMLAAGSYNSPLHF,TGTGCCAGCATGTTAGCAGCGGGCTCCTATAATTCACCCCTCCACTTT
many,TRBJ1-5,-,TRBV12-3/TRBV12-4,CASSRERGGRSNQPQHF,TGTGCCAGCAGTCGAGAGCGTGGCGGGAGGAGCAATCAGCCCCAGCATTTT
-,TRBJ1-2,-,TRBV29-1,CSVERVNYGYTF,TGCAGCGTTGAAAGAGTTAACTATGGCTACACCTTC
few,TRBJ2-1,TRBD1,TRBV7-6,CASSLNPGQGTYNEQFF,TGTGCCAGCAGCCTAAATCCGGGACAGGGAACCTACAATGAGCAGTTCTTC
-,TRBJ2-5,TRBD2,TRBV29-1,CSVDYLAGQETQYF,TGCAGCGTTGACTACCTAGCGGGCCAAGAGACCCAGTACTTC
few,TRBJ2-1,-,TRBV18,CASSPQGGLPYNEQFF,TGTGCCAGCTCACCTCAAGGGGGACTTCCCTACAATGAGCAGTTCTTC
many,TRBJ2-1,TRBD1,TRBV6-5,CASSPGTGSYNEQFF,TGTGCCAGCAGCCCTGGGACAGGGTCCTACAATGAGCAGTTCTTC
-,TRBJ1-4,-,TRBV2,CASSAITRSSNEKLFF,TGTGCCAGCAGCGCCATTACCCGGTCCTCTAATGAAAAACTGTTTTTT
-,TRBJ1-4,-,TRBV7-3,CASSHGNRSYEKLFF,TGTGCCAGCAGCCATGGTAATCGGAGTTATGAAAAACTGTTTTTT
-,TRBJ1-1,-,TRBV29-1,CSVDSRATEAFF,TGCAGCGTTGACAGCCGGGCCACTGAAGCTTTCTTT
-,TRBJ1-5,TRBD1,TRBV10-2,CASQGDGSQPQHF,TGCGCCAGCCAGGGGGATGGGAGTCAGCCCCAGCATTTT
few,TRBJ1-3,TRBD1,TRBV29-1,CSVRQGPGTIYF,TGCAGCGTCCGACAGGGGCCCGGGACCATATATTTT
-,TRBJ2-7,TRBD2,TRBV10-2,CASAVEPASGSIEQYF,TGCGCCAGCGCAGTGGAGCCCGCTAGCGGGAGCATCGAGCAGTACTTC
-,TRBJ2-1,-,TRBV25-1,CASSEPFGTYNEQFF,TGTGCCAGCAGTGAACCGTTCGGCACCTACAATGAGCAGTTCTTC
many,TRBJ2-2,-,TRBV19,CASSTSGTNGELFF,TGTGCCAGTTCCACCTCCGGGACGAACGGGGAGCTGTTTTTT
many,TRBJ2-6,-,TRBV29-1,CSVTGHGNSGANVLTF,TGCAGCGTTACGGGACACGGAAACTCTGGGGCCAACGTCCTGACTTTC
many,TRBJ1-1,TRBD1,TRBV7-6,CASSSGQVLTEAFF,TGTGCCAGCAGCTCAGGACAGGTTCTTACTGAAGCTTTCTTT
many,TRBJ2-7,-,TRBV5-4,CASSSAQGYEQYF,TGTGCCAGCAGCTCCGCCCAGGGCTACGAGCAGTACTTC
-,TRBJ1-6,-,TRBV9,CASSAEGRRNSPLHF,TGTGCCAGCAGCGCAGAGGGACGCCGTAATTCACCCCTCCACTTT
many,TRBJ1-1,-,TRBV10-2,CASRGGMEAFF,TGCGCCAGCAGAGGCGGCATGGAAGCTTTCTTT
few,TRBJ1-6,-,TRBV11-3,CASSFWGDSPLHF,TGTGCCAGCAGCTTTTGGGGAGATTCACCCCTCCACTTT
-,TRBJ2-7,-,TRBV12-3/TRBV12-4,CASSFDPASSYEQYF,TGTGCCAGCAGCTTCGACCCCGCCAGCTCCTACGAGCAGTACTTC
many,TRBJ2-7,-,TRBV11-3,CASSHPTAVGPDEQYF,TGTGCCAGCAGCCATCCAACAGCGGTAGGGCCCGACGAGCAGTACTTC
many,TRBJ2-5,-,TRBV20-1,CSARVRGSSRETQYF,TGCAGTGCCCGGGTCCGAGGGAGTTCGCGGGAGACCCAGTACTTC
few,TRBJ2-6,-,TRBV10-3,CAISRGRSSGANVLTF,TGTGCCATCAGTAGGGGTCGAAGCTCTGGGGCCAACGTCCTGACTTTC
few,TRBJ2-2,-,TRBV15,CATSRKDAAGGELFF,TGTGCCACCAGCAGAAAGGACGCCGCGGGCGGGGAGCTGTTTTTT
few,TRBJ2-7,-,TRBV11-2,CASSFLRGKGPYEQYF,TGTGCCAGCAGCTTCCTCCGGGGGAAGGGGCCCTACGAGCAGTACTTC
many,TRBJ1-1,TRBD1,TRBV3-1,CASSKQGQVGTEAFF,TGTGCCAGCAGCAAACAGGGGCAAGTGGGAACTGAAGCTTTCTTT
few,TRBJ2-2,TRBD2,TRBV7-9,CASSERGTSWTGELFF,TGTGCCAGCAGCGAAAGAGGGACTAGTTGGACCGGGGAGCTGTTTTTT
-,TRBJ2-7,-,TRBV4-2,CASSQLTGTPYEQYF,TGTGCCAGCAGCCAACTGACCGGGACACCCTACGAGCAGTACTTC
few,TRBJ2-7,TRBD2,TRBV19,CASATGLAREQYF,TGTGCCAGTGCGACGGGACTAGCGCGGGAGCAGTACTTC
-,TRBJ2-5,-,TRBV11-3,CASSLAGRSNQETQYF,TGTGCCAGCAGCTTAGCCGGGCGGTCCAACCAAGAGACCCAGTACTTC
-,TRBJ1-1,TRBD1,TRBV7-6,CASARGTGGESSPEAFF,TGTGCCAGCGCTCGTGGGACAGGGGGCGAATCGTCCCCTGAAGCTTTCTTT
-,TRBJ2-2,-,TRBV2,CASSVRAANTGELFF,TGTGCCAGCAGTGTCAGGGCAGCGAACACCGGGGAGCTGTTTTTT
-,TRBJ1-3,-,TRBV7-2,CASSLGQTGNTIYF,TGTGCCAGCAGCCTCGGACAGACTGGAAACACCATATATTTT
-,TRBJ2-5,-,TRBV3-1,CASSRTAGVQETQYF,TGTGCCAGCAGCCGGACTGCAGGAGTACAAGAGACCCAGTACTTC
few,TRBJ1-5,TRBD1,TRBV7-9,CASSLIGRGTQPQHF,TGTGCCAGCAGCTTAATCGGCAGGGGGACTCAGCCCCAGCATTTT
few,TRBJ2-5,-,TRBV6-6,CASSYSLGFQETQYF,TGTGCCAGCAGTTACTCCCTCGGATTTCAAGAGACCCAGTACTTC
many,TRBJ2-7,-,TRBV3-1,CASSQTWEQYF,TGTGCCAGCAGCCAGACATGGGAGCAGTACTTC
few,TRBJ1-2,TRBD1,TRBV28,CASSVGQGFSYGYTF,TGTGCCAGCAGTGTGGGACAGGGATTCTCCTATGGCTACACCTTC
-,TRBJ2-7,-,TRBV10-1,CANGLGYSYEQYF,TGCGCCAACGGACTGGGGTACTCCTACGAGCAGTACTTC
few,TRBJ2-3,TRBD2,TRBV6-6,CASSYPGLAGGTDTQYF,TGTGCCAGCAGTTACCCCGGACTAGCGGGCGGTACAGATACGCAGTATTTT
-,TRBJ2-1,-,TRBV29-1,CSGAPSVPYNEQFF,TGCAGCGGCGCCCCTAGCGTCCCCTACAATGAGCAGTTCTTC